The 19 T cell receptor beta chains listed next were all sequenced from one sample in a study of T cell repertoires in cytomegalovirus infection (dated by TCRdb to the late 2010s). For sequencing, an Illumina HiSeq 1500 was employed. Using fastp at Q25 and MiXCR, TCRdb reprocessed the public reads and kept productive beta chains. Identical CDR3 proteins give one entry, which carries the most common genes and DNA. This sample comprises 300,000 or so distinct CDR3 sequences, about a quarter of them detected only once. Clones ranked in the top ten supply more than 11% of the sample. Sequencing input: PBMCs. These receptors were taken from a human donor in good health (CMV status not recorded). Some clones in this sample may be carry-over from other donors' samples.

The table lists this clonotype with a few counts. The chain carries TRBV19 and TRBJ1-1; D gene unclear. Trimming removed 7 bases from V and 0 bases from J, with 12 bases in between. Germline CDR1 LNHDA, CDR2 SQIVND (reference sequence). The CDR3 has 14 amino acids. The DNA of the CDR3 is TGTGCCAGTAAGCAGGAGTTTATGAACACTGAAGCTTTCTTT. Its translation: CASKQEFMNTEAFF.

The rearrangement joins TRBV29-1 to TRBJ2-3, with TRBD2 matching 10 bases. Germline trimming cut 3 bases from V and 2 bases from J; bases unmatched to any gene: 5. This CDR3 region has 15 residues. Germline V gene sequence: CDR1 SQVTM, CDR2 ANQGSEA. CDR3 in amino acids: CSVDASGGSTDTQYF. The CDR3, as DNA: TGCAGCGTTGATGCTAGCGGGGGTTCCACAGATACGCAGTATTTT.

The chain couples TRBV14 to TRBJ1-4, with D possibly TRBD1 on 5 matching bases. Germline V gene data show CDR1 as SGHDN and CDR2 as FVKESK. This CDR3 spans 16 amino acids. Trimming took 0 bases from V and 5 from J, leaving 13 bases between them. The CDR3 DNA follows: TGTGCCAGCAGCCAAGATCGGGGGAATAACAATGAAAAACTGTTTTTT. This translates into CASSQDRGNNNEKLFF.

This clonotype has only a few counts. V gene TRBV6-1 combines with J gene TRBJ1-2; TRBD1 matches 7 bases. After removal of 6 bases from V and 8 bases from J, the junction contained 15 bases not matched to a gene. This CDR3 has 15 residues. CDR1 and CDR2 (germline): MNHNS, SASEGT. CDR3 in amino acids: CASSQTLQGRGGYTF. The CDR3 DNA is TGTGCCAGCAGCCAGACATTACAGGGGCGAGGAGGCTACACCTTC.

V gene TRBV20-1 combines with J gene TRBJ2-5; no clear D gene. In germline, CDR1 is DFQATT, CDR2 SNEGSKA (reference sequence). This CDR3 comprises 14 residues. Trimming pared 4 bases from V and 0 bases from J, leaving 12 bases between. CDR3 sequence: CSAIRLLDQETQYF. In nucleotides, the CDR3 is TGCAGTGCTATACGTCTACTCGACCAAGAGACCCAGTACTTC.

J is TRBJ2-5 and V is TRBV2, with D unclear. Germline lookup yields CDR1 SNHLY and CDR2 FYNNEI. The germline V and J ends were trimmed by 3 bases and 0 bases, with 8 bases remaining between them. The CDR3 is 14 residues long. The CDR3 reads CASSESRHQETQYF. The CDR3 DNA follows: TGTGCCAGCAGTGAGAGCAGGCACCAAGAGACCCAGTACTTC. The whole variable domain, remainder taken from reference TRBV2 and TRBJ2-5, is EPEVTQTPSHQVTQMGQEVILRCVPISNHLYFYWYRQILGQKVEFLVSFYNNEISEKSEIFDDQFSVERPDGSNFTLKIRSTKLEDSAMYFCASSESRHQETQYFGPGTRLLVL.

This chain uses TRBV20-1 with TRBJ1-5; 9 bases align to TRBD1. Per the germline V gene, CDR1 is DFQATT and CDR2 is SNEGSKA (reference sequence). Trimming removed 0 bases from V and 6 bases from J; junction bases left unmatched: 9. CDR3 size: 16 residues. The CDR3, as DNA: TGCAGTGCTAGAGATCCCGGGGGGGACAGGGCTCAGCCCCAGCATTTT. Translated, it gives CSARDPGGDRAQPQHF.

The chain uses TRBV20-1 and TRBJ2-7; 10 nucleotides align to TRBD2. V was pared by 6 bases and J by 1 base, with 6 bases of the junction left unmatched. The CDR3 sequence is 14 residues long. Germline V CDR1 and CDR2: DFQATT, SNEGSKA (reference sequence). The CDR3, as DNA: TGCAGTGCCCGAGCAGCGGGAGGGTCCTACGAGCAGTACTTC. Protein product: CSARAAGGSYEQYF.

Turning to this clonotype: Since a much larger clone is just one base distant, this may be a read error. This chain joins TRBV7-9 and TRBJ2-5; 7 bases align to TRBD2. The CDR3 has 15 residues. The germline V gene has CDR1 SEHNR and CDR2 FQNEAQ (reference sequence). In DNA form, the CDR3 reads TGTGCCAGCAGCCGGGGGGACGGATTCCAAGAGACCCAGAACTTC. Translating it yields CASSRGDGFQETQNF.

This clonotype appeared a few times. The rearrangement uses TRBV20-1 and TRBJ2-1, with TRBD2 as a possible D gene (8 bases). Trimming pared 1 base from V and 3 bases from J, leaving 16 bases between. This CDR3 comprises 16 residues. CDR1 and CDR2 (germline): DFQATT, SNEGSKA (reference sequence). In DNA form, the CDR3 reads TGCAGTGCTAGAGGACAGGGACTAGGGGGCTACAATGAGCAGTTCTTC. Translation gives CSARGQGLGGYNEQFF.

This clonotype has at least ten counts. The rearrangement links TRBV7-9 to TRBJ2-3; the D gene is possibly TRBD1 (6 bases). CDR3 size: 14 residues. The V gene lost 6 bases and the J gene lost 3 bases, with 13 bases spanning the gap. Germline CDR1 SEHNR, CDR2 FQNEAQ (reference sequence). For the CDR3, the DNA is TGTGCCAGCAGTCGGGACAAGCTGACAGATACGCAGTATTTT. This encodes CASSRDKLTDTQYF.

The rearrangement joins TRBV7-6 to TRBJ2-7; TRBD2 matches at 7 bases. The J segment lost 3 bases and the V segment lost 6 bases, leaving 8 bases of the junction unmatched. CDR3 size: 14 residues. In germline, CDR1 is SGHVS, CDR2 FNYEAQ. CDR3 sequence reads: CASRLGEGNYEQYF. The CDR3 DNA reads as TGTGCCAGCAGATTGGGGGAGGGGAACTACGAGCAGTACTTC.

The genes are TRBV28 and TRBJ1-1; TRBD1 matches 10 bases. Germline assignment: CDR1 MDHEN and CDR2 SYDVKM. The CDR3 spans 15 residues. V gave up 5 bases and J gave up 5 bases; unmatched junction bases: 8. CDR3 nucleotides: TGTGCCAGCAGTGAATGGGGACAGGGGAAAACTGAAGCTTTCTTT. Its translation: CASSEWGQGKTEAFF.

A remark on this clonotype: Just one base apart from a much larger clone, this may be a read error. CDR3 sequence (DNA): TGTGCCAGCAGCTTACCGGGACAGGAACCTATGCACACTGAAGCTTTCTTT. Protein: CASSLPGQEPMHTEAFF. This chain links TRBV7-9 with TRBJ1-1; 8 bases line up with TRBD1. CDR1 SEHNR and CDR2 FQNEAQ come from the germline V gene (reference sequence). The CDR3 is 17 amino acids. Trimming took 2 bases from V and 3 from J; bases not matched to a gene: 11.

The table lists this clonotype with many counts. The chain combines TRBV28 with TRBJ1-2; no reliable D call. Germline lookup yields CDR1 MDHEN and CDR2 SYDVKM. This CDR3 contains 12 residues. V was pared by 5 bases and J by 2 bases, with 6 bases between. The chain's CDR3 is CASSTSNYGYTF. CDR3 bases: TGTGCCAGCAGTACTTCCAACTATGGCTACACCTTC.

The V call is TRBV28, the J call TRBJ2-7; 7 bases agree with TRBD2. Trimming removed 6 bases from V and 0 bases from J; junction bases left unmatched: 11. The CDR3 covers 16 residues. Germline CDR1 reads MDHEN; CDR2 reads SYDVKM. CDR3 sequence: CASRGGDGFFSYEQYF. CDR3 coding DNA: TGTGCCAGCAGGGGGGGGGACGGATTCTTCTCCTACGAGCAGTACTTC.

At least ten counts were recorded for this clonotype. V gene TRBV6-2 or TRBV6-3 combines with J gene TRBJ1-1; 9 nucleotides match TRBD1. With 2 bases clipped from V and 3 bases from J, the junction kept 4 bases outside the gene matches. The germline CDR1 and CDR2 sequences are MNHEY and SVGEGT. The CDR3 is 15 residues long. The CDR3 nucleotides read TGTGCCAGCAGTTACCGGACAGGGGAATACACTGAAGCTTTCTTT. This sequence encodes CASSYRTGEYTEAFF.

The V and J genes are TRBV5-1 and TRBJ2-1; unclear D gene. Germline values: CDR1 SGHRS, CDR2 YFSETQ. Between the trimmed V and J ends, which lost 4 bases and 7 bases, there was a span of 9 bases. This CDR3 region has 12 residues. CDR3 coding DNA: TGCGCCAGCAGCCCCGAGTCAAATGAGCAGTTCTTC. Its translation is CASSPESNEQFF.

The V call is TRBV6-2 or TRBV6-3, the J call TRBJ2-5, with 8 nucleotides matching TRBD2. CDR1 and CDR2 from the germline V gene are MNHEY and SVGEGT. The CDR3 totals 14 residues. The V gene end was trimmed by 6 bases and the J gene end by 5 bases; junction bases not matched to a gene: 8. CDR3 nucleotides: TGTGCCAGCAGAGACGTTGCGGGAGGCGAGACCCAGTACTTC. Amino acid sequence: CASRDVAGGETQYF.